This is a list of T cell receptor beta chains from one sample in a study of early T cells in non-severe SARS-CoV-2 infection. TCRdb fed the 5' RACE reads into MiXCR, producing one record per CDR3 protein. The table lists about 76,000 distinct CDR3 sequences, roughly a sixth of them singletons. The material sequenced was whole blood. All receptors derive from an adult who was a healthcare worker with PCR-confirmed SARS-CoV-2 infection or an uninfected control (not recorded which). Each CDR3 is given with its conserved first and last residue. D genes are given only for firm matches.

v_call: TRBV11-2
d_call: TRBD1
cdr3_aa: CASSFDRGPYEQYF

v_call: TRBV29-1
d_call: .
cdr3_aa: CSVRPMGYNEQFF

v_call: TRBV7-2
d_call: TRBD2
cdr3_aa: CASSLVGVGLALNNEQFF

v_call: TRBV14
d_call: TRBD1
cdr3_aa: CASSPGQGWTKNIQYF

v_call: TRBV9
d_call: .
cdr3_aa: CASSVGGSNEKLFF

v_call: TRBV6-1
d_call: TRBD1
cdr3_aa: CASSEGDRAQETQYF

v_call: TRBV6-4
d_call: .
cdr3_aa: CASSASFSNTEAFF

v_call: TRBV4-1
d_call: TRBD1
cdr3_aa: CASSHEGQGEQYF

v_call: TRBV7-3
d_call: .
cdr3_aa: CASSLDQMNTEAFF

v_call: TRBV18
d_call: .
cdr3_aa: CASSPSGWGSYEQYF

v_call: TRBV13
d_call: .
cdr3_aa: CASNFGPMNTEDFF

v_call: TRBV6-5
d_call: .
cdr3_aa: CASSVYLSGNTIYF

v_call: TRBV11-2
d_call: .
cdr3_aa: CASSREGKNIQYF

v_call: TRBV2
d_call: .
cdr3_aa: CASSLRENEKLFF

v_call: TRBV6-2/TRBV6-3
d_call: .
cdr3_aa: CASSYSIGAGTNTEAFF

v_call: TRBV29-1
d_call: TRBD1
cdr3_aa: CSVEDRGYAEQFF

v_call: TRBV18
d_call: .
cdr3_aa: CASSLQVGDPYEQYF

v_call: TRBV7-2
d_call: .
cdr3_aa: CASSLVVGYQETQYF

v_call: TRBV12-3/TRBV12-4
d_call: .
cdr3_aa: CASSFEGTYTDTQYF

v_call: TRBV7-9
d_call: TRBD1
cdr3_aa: CASSRRQGADTQYF

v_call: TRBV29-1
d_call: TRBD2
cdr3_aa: CSVALAGVTDTQYF

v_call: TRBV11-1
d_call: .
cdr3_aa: CASSSDGFQETQYF

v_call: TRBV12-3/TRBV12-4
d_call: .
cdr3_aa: CASSFVGISGGYTF

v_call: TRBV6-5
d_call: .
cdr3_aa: CASHGGGTEAFF

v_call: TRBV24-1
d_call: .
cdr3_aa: CATSDTGQGNQPQHF

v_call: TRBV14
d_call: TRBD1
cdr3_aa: CASSQRDSSYNSPLHF

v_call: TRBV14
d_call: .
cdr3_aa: CASSQPDRGDNEQFF

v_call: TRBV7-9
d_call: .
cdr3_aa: CASSSYRTGHSSRPGELLF

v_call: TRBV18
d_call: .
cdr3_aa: CASSRDLAKNIQYF

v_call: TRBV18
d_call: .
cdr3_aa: CATHLANGETQYF

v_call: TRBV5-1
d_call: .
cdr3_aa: CASSGDSRSDEQYF

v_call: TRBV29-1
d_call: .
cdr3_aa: CSVRPPLNTEAFF

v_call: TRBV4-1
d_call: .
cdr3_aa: CASSQDSGRVAGNEQFF

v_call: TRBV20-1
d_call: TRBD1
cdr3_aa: CSAPWTGGKGSNYGYTF

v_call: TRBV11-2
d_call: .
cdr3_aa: CASSLGDRAGITDTQYF